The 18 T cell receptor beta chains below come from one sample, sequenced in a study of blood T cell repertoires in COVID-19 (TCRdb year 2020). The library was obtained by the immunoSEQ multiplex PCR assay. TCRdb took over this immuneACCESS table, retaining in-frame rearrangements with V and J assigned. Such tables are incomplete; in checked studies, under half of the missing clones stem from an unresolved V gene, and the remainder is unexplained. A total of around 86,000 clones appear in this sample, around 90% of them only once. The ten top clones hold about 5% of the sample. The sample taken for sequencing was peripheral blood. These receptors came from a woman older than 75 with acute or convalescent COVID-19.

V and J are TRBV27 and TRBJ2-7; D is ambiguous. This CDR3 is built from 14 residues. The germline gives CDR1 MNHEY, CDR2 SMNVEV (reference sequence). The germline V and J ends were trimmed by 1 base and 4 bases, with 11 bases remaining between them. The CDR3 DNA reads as TGTGCCAGCAGTTTATTACAGAACCAATACGAGCAGTACTTC. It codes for CASSLLQNQYEQYF.

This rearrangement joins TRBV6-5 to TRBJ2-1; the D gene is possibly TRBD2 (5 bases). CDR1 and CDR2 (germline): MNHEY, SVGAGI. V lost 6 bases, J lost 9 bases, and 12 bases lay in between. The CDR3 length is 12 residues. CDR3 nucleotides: TGTGCCAGCAGACGGGATTCAAGTGAGCAGTTCTTC. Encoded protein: CASRRDSSEQFF.

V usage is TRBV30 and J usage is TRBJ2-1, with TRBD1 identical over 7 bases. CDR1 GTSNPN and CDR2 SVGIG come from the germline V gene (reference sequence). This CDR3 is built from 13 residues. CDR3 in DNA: TGTGCTTCCGAAGGGGGCCCTTACAATGAGCAGTTCTTC. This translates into CASEGGPYNEQFF.

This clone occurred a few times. The CDR3 DNA reads as TGTGCCAGCAGTGTAGGTAGCGGGAGGAGCTCCTACGAGCAGTACTTC. Its translation: CASSVGSGRSSYEQYF. The rearrangement uses TRBV25-1 and TRBJ2-7; 10 bases align to TRBD2. Germline V lookup: CDR1 MGHDK, CDR2 SYGVNS. The CDR3 spans 16 residues. J lost 0 bases, V lost 4 bases, and 6 bases had no gene match.

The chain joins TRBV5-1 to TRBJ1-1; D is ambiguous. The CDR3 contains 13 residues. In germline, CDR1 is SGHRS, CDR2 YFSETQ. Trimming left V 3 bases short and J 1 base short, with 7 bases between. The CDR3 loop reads CASSSGENTEAFF. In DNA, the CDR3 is TGCGCCAGCAGCTCCGGGGAGAACACTGAAGCTTTCTTT.

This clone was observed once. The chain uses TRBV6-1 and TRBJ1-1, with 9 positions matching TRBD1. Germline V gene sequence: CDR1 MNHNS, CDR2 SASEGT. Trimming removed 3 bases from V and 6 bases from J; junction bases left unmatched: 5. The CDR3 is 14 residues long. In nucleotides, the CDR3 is TGTGCCAGCAGTGATGGGACAGGGTATTCTGAAGCTTTCTTT. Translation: CASSDGTGYSEAFF.

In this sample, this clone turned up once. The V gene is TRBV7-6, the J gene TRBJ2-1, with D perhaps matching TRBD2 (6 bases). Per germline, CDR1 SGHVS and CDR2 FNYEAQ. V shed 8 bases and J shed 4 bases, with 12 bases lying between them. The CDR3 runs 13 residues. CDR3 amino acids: CASAGRLYNEQFF. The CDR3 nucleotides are TGTGCCAGCGCGGGACGTCTATACAATGAGCAGTTCTTC.

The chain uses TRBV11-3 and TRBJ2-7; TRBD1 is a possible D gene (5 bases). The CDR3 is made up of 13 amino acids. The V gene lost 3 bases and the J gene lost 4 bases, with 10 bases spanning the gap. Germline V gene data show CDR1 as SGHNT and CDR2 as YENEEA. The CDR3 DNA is TGTGCCAGCAGCTTTGGCAGGGCATACGAGCAGTACTTC. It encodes CASSFGRAYEQYF.

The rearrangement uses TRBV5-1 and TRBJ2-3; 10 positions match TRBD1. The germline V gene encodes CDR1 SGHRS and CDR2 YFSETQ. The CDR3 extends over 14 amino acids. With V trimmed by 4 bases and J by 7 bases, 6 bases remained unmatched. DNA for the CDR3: TGCGCCAGCAGCCTTAGGACAGGGGGGTATACGCAGTATTTT. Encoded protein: CASSLRTGGYTQYF.

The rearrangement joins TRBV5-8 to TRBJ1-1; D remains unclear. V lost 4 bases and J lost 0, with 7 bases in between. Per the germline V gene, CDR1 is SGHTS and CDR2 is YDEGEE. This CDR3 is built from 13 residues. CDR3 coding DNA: TGTGCCAGCAGCCCCTCCTTGAACACTGAAGCTTTCTTT. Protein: CASSPSLNTEAFF.

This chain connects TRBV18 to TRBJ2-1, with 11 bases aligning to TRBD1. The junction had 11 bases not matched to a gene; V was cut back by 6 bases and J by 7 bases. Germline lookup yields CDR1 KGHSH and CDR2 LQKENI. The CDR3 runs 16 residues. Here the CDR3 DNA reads TGTGCCAGCTCGCGAACCGGGACAGGGGGAGTGAATGAGCAGTTCTTC. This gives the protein CASSRTGTGGVNEQFF.

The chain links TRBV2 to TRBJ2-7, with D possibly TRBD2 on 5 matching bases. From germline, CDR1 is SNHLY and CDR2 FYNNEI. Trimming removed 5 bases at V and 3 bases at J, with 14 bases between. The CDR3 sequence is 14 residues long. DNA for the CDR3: TGTGCCAGCAGTCTTTACGGAGGAGGCTACGAGCAGTACTTC. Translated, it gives CASSLYGGGYEQYF.

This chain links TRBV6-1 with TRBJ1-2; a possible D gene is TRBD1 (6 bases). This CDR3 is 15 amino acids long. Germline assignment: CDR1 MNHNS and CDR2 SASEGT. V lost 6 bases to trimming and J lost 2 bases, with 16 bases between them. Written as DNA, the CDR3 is TGTGCCAGCAGCCTGGAAGGGGGTGGAAACTATGGCTACACCTTC. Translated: CASSLEGGGNYGYTF.

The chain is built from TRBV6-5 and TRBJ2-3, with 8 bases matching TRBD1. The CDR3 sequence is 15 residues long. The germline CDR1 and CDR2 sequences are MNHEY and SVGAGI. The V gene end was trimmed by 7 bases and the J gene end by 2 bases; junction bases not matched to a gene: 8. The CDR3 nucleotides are TGTGCCAGCACACCGGGACAGGCAAACACAGATACGCAGTATTTT. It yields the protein CASTPGQANTDTQYF.

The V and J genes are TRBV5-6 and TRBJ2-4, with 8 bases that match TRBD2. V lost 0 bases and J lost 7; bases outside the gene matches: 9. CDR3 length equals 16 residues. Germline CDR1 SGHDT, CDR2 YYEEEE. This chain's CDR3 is CASSLEKGSSGNIQYF. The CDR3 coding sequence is TGTGCCAGCAGCTTGGAGAAGGGGTCTAGCGGGAACATTCAGTACTTC.

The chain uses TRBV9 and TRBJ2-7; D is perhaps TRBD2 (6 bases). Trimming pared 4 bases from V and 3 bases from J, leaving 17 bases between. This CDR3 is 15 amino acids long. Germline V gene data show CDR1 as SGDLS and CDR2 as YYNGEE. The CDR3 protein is CASSPARGFIYEQYF. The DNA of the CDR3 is TGTGCCAGCAGCCCCGCTCGGGGGTTTATCTACGAGCAGTACTTC.

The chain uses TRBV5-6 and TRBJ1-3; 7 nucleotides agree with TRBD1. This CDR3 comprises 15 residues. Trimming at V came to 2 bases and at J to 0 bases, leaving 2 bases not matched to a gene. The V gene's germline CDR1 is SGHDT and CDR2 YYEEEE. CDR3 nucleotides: TGTGCCAGCAGCTTAACAGGGGCCTCTGGAAACACCATATATTTT. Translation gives CASSLTGASGNTIYF.

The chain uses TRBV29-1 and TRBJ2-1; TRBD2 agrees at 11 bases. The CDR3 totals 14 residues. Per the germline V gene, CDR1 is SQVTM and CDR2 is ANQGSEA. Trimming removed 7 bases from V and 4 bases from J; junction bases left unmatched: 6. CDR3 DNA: TGCAGCGGAGGGACTAGCGGTCTTTACAATGAGCAGTTCTTC. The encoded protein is CSGGTSGLYNEQFF.